A selection of T cell receptor beta chains follows, all from one sample in a study of preoperative IRX-2 immunotherapy in early breast cancer. The assay was immunoSEQ multiplex PCR, and TCRdb's table has in-frame clones only and misses some. The top ten hold 2% to 2.5% of the sample, which has about 89,000 clones, about nine tenths seen once. This specimen consisted of tumor tissue, obtained after IRX-2 immunotherapy. The origin of the receptors is a human donor with breast cancer. CDR3s include the opening cysteine and the closing phenylalanine or tryptophan. A D gene is named only where the DNA matches it firmly. Clone size is shown for a subset of rows, as once, few, many or a class of expanded clone.

>.|14|TRBV12-5|once|TRBJ1-1
CASGPGGRGTEAFF
TGTGCTAGTGGTCCCGGGGGGCGAGGCACTGAAGCTTTCTTT
>.|14|TRBV5-1|.|TRBJ2-2
CASSSGTNTGELFF
TGCGCCAGCAGCTCTGGAACGAACACCGGGGAGCTGTTTTTT
>.|15|TRBV5-1|.|TRBJ1-2
CASSLDDSKLYGYTF
TGCGCCAGCAGCTTGGACGACAGCAAACTCTATGGCTACACCTTC
>.|14|TRBV5-1|.|TRBJ1-2
CASSLGRGNYGYTF
TGCGCCAGCAGCTTGGGGAGGGGAAACTATGGCTACACCTTC
>TRBD1|14|TRBV7-1|.|TRBJ2-7
CASSTDRQGYEQYF
TGTGCCAGCAGCACAGACAGACAGGGCTACGAGCAGTACTTC
>.|12|TRBV28|.|TRBJ2-7
CASSLLLDEQYF
TGTGCCAGCAGTTTACTACTTGACGAGCAGTACTTC
>.|14|TRBV7-1|.|TRBJ2-7
CASSQRQSSYEQYF
TGTGCCAGCAGCCAACGACAGAGCTCCTACGAGCAGTACTTC
>.|16|TRBV19|.|TRBJ1-2
CASSRSTGVKGYGYTF
TGTGCCAGTAGTAGATCGACGGGGGTCAAAGGCTATGGCTACACCTTC
>.|14|TRBV14|.|TRBJ2-7
CASSLPGRANEQYF
TGTGCCAGCAGTCTCCCGGGACGGGCTAACGAGCAGTACTTC
>.|14|TRBV4-1|.|TRBJ2-7
CASSQDLGVREQYF
TGCGCCAGCAGCCAAGATTTGGGGGTACGGGAGCAGTACTTC